This TCR beta chain was recovered during a study of T cells expressing NK-cell markers. Study-level results: HCMV specificity of the expanded NKG2C+ T cell clones stayed unclear.

In generating TCR beta cDNA, 5'RACE template switching with UMIs was used. TCRdb derives one entry per CDR3 protein from the 5' RACE reads, leaving out DNA. The table lists about half a million distinct CDR3 sequences. This CDR3 contains 16 residues. Details on this clonotype: Its target is unknown.

The sequence derives from a woman in her forties or fifties in good health. The sequenced sample was blood T cells: a sorted CD56 or NKG2C T cell subset, CD4+ or CD8+ T cells, or bulk PBMC T cells (not recorded which). The rearrangement uses TRBV12-3 or TRBV12-4 and TRBJ2-1; the TCRdb call, TRBD2, lacks DNA for checking. CDR3 region: CASKRLAEGFYNEQFF.